This TCR beta chain originates from a study of T-cell memory formation after mild COVID-19. About the study: Largely, the TCR clusters proved donor specific.

Deletions cut 3 bases from V and 2 bases from J, with 9 bases between. Germline-derived CDR1 and CDR2 are SNHLY and FYNNEI. This CDR3 has 14 amino acids. Findings and caveats of the study: Within pre-infection memory, some responding clones were found, suggesting cross-reactive memory joined. Day 15 to 85 contracting clones showed balanced CD4/CD8; later expanders leaned CD4+.

This clonotype has a handful of counts. Its specificity is not known. Employing constant-segment primers, 5'RACE generated TCR alpha and TCR beta cDNA libraries bearing sample barcodes and UMIs. Via MiXCR, TCRdb re-called the 5' RACE reads, giving one row per CDR3 protein. The sample includes about 150,000 distinct CDR3 sequences, 15% to 20% of them seen just once. The sample consisted of PBMCs or a T cell subset sorted from them (not recorded which). The chain employs TRBV2 and TRBJ2-3; D might be TRBD1 or TRBD2, each matching 5 bases. The clonotype comes from an adult woman who had mild COVID-19 (a few samples of this study predate the infection). Cell type and time point are not known. CDR3 protein: CASSEGTATDTQYF. The CDR3 DNA follows: TGTGCCAGCAGTGAGGGGACGGCCACAGATACGCAGTATTTT. The complete variable domain, with remaining parts taken from reference TRBV2 and TRBJ2-3, reads EPEVTQTPSHQVTQMGQEVILRCVPISNHLYFYWYRQILGQKVEFLVSFYNNEISEKSEIFDDQFSVERPDGSNFTLKIRSTKLEDSAMYFCASSEGTATDTQYFGPGTRLTVL.